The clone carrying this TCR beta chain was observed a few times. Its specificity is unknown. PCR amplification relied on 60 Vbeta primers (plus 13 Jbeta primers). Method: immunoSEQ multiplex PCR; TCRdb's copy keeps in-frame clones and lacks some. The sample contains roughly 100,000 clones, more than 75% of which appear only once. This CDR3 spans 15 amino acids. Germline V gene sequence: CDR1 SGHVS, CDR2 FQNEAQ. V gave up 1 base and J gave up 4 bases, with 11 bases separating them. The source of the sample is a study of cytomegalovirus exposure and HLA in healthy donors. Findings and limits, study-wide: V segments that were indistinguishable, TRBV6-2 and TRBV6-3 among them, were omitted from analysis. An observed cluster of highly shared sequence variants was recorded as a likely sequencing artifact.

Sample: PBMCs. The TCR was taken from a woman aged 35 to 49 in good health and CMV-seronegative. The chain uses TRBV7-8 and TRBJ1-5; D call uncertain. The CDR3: CASSLVWSSNQPQHF. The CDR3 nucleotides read TGTGCCAGCAGCTTAGTGTGGAGTTCTAATCAGCCCCAGCATTTT.